One sample yielded the 9 T cell receptor beta chains listed below, sequenced in a study of T-cell memory formation after mild COVID-19. Each CDR3 protein is one row after TCRdb ran MiXCR on the 5' RACE reads. Of roughly 580,000 distinct CDR3 sequences listed, about a sixth are singletons. Sequencing used PBMCs or a T cell subset sorted from them (not recorded which). These TCRs come from an adult woman who had mild COVID-19 (a few samples of this study predate the infection). Cell type and time point are not known.

The chain uses TRBV12-3 or TRBV12-4 and TRBJ1-2; 8 bases fit TRBD1. CDR3 size: 15 residues. The trim removed 1 base at V and 4 bases at J, leaving 5 bases unmatched. CDR3 loop: CASSLDTGTGYGYTF. For the CDR3, the DNA is TGTGCCAGCAGTTTAGACACAGGGACAGGCTATGGCTACACCTTC.

This chain links TRBV19 with TRBJ2-3, with D maybe TRBD1 (6 bases). V was pared by 8 bases and J by 3 bases, with 9 bases between. Germline V gene data show CDR1 as LNHDA and CDR2 as SQIVND (reference sequence). The CDR3 has 12 residues. The CDR3 DNA follows: TGTGCCAGTCGTGGACAGACAGATACGCAGTATTTT. It codes for CASRGQTDTQYF. Full variable domain (missing parts from reference TRBV19 and TRBJ2-3): DGGITQSPKYLFRKEGQNVTLSCEQNLNHDAMYWYRQDPGQGLRLIYYSQIVNDFQKGDIAEGYSVSREKKESFPLTVTSAQKNPTAFYLCASRGQTDTQYFGPGTRLTVL.

The chain is built from TRBV24-1 and TRBJ2-1; D gene unclear. The CDR3 extends over 12 amino acids. Germline V CDR1 and CDR2: KGHDR, SFDVKD. V lost 0 bases and J 9 bases, leaving 5 bases between the germline ends. CDR3 nucleotide sequence: TGTGCCACCAGTGATTTGGGAAGTGAGCAGTTCTTC. Translating it yields CATSDLGSEQFF.

The chain combines TRBV3-1 with TRBJ1-6; D perhaps matches TRBD1 (5 bases). V lost 0 bases and J lost 9, with 6 bases in between. The CDR3 has 13 residues. Per the germline V gene, CDR1 is LGHDT and CDR2 is YNNKEL (reference sequence). The CDR3 region has the DNA TGTGCCAGCAGCCAAGAGGGGACTTCACCCCTCCACTTT. Residues: CASSQEGTSPLHF.

This clonotype was seen only a few times. V and J are TRBV7-3 and TRBJ2-2; a possible D gene is TRBD1 (5 bases). This CDR3 has 13 amino acids. Germline V gene lookup returns CDR1 SGHTA and CDR2 FQGTGA. Trimming cost V 3 bases and J 7 bases, with 9 bases left between them. This CDR3 reads CASSLGLNGELFF. The CDR3 DNA follows: TGTGCCAGCAGCTTGGGGCTAAACGGGGAGCTGTTTTTT.

Only a few counts were recorded for this clonotype. Sequence at one end of the junction differs from germline and may be a read error. V gene TRBV5-1 combines with J gene TRBJ1-5, with TRBD1 as a possible D gene (5 bases). The CDR3 spans 15 residues. The germline V gene has CDR1 SGHRS and CDR2 YFSETQ. The CDR3 region is CASNLVPGTEQPQHF. The CDR3 DNA reads TGCGCCAGCAACTTGGTACCCGGGACGGAGCAGCCCCAGCATTTT.

This clonotype was seen more than once but under ten times. This chain connects TRBV5-1 to TRBJ2-5; 11 bases fit TRBD1. This CDR3 comprises 15 residues. V lost 2 bases and J lost 4; bases outside the gene matches: 4. Per germline, CDR1 SGHRS and CDR2 YFSETQ. CDR3 sequence reads: CASSFGTGGRETQYF. For the CDR3, the DNA is TGCGCCAGCAGCTTTGGGACAGGGGGACGAGAGACCCAGTACTTC.

CDR3 nucleotides: TGTGCCAGCAGCCCAACGGCCGGGGAGCTGTTTTTT. Residues: CASSPTAGELFF. This sequence joins TRBV11-2 and TRBJ2-2; no firm D call. This CDR3 region has 12 residues. Germline V lookup: CDR1 SGHAT, CDR2 FQNNGV. V lost 5 bases and J 6 bases, leaving 7 bases between the germline ends.

The genes are TRBV4-1 and TRBJ1-5, with TRBD1 as a possible D gene (5 bases). From germline, CDR1 is MGHRA and CDR2 YSYEKL. This CDR3 has 13 amino acids. The V end was cut by 1 base, the J end by 7 bases, with 8 bases between. DNA of the CDR3: TGCGCCAGCAGCCAAGTGGGGGGACAGCCCCAGCATTTT. It codes for CASSQVGGQPQHF.